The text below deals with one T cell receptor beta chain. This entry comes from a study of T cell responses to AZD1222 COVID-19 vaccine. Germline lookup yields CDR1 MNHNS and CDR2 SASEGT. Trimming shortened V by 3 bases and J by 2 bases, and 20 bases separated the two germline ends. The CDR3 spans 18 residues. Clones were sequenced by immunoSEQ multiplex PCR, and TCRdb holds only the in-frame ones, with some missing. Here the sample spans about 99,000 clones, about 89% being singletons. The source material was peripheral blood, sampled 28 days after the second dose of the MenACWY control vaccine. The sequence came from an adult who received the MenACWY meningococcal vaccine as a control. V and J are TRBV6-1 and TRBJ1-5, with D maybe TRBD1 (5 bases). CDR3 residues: CASSDPRVWGEGNQPQHF. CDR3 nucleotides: TGTGCCAGCAGTGACCCGCGGGTATGGGGGGAAGGCAATCAGCCCCAGCATTTT.